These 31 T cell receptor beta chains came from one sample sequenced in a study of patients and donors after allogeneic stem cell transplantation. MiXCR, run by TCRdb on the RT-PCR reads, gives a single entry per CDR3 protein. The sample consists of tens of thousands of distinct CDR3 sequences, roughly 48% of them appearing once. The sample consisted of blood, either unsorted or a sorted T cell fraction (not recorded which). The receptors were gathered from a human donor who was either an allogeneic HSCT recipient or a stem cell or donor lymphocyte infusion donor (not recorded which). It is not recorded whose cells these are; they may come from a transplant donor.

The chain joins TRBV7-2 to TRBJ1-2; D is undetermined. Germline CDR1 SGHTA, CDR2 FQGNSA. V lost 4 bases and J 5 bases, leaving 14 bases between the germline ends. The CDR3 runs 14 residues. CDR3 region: CASSSPTRAYGYTF. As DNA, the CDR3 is TGTGCCAGCAGCTCCCCCACCCGGGCTTATGGCTACACCTTC.

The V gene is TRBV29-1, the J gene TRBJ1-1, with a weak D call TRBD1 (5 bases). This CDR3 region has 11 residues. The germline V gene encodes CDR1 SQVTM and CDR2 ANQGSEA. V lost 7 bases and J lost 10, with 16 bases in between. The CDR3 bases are TGCAGCGCCAACGCAGGGCGGGGAGCTTTCTTT. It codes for CSANAGRGAFF. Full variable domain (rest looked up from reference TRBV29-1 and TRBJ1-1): SAVISQKPSRDICQRGTSLTIQCQVDSQVTMMFWYRQQPGQSLTLIATANQGSEATYESGFVIDKFPISRPNLTFSTLTVSNMSPEDSSIYLCSANAGRGAFFGQGTRLTVV.

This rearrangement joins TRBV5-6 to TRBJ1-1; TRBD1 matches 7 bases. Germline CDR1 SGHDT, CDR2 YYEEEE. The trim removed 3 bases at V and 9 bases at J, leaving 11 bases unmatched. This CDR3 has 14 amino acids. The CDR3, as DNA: TGTGCCAGCAGCTCCGGGGCGAGAGGGGGCCAAGCTTTCTTT. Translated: CASSSGARGGQAFF.

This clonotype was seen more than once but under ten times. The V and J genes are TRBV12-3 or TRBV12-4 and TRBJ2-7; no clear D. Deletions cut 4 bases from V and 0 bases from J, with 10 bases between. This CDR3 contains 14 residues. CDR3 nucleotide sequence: TGTGCCAGCAGTTACCTACAGAGCTCCTACGAGCAGTACTTC. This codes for CASSYLQSSYEQYF.

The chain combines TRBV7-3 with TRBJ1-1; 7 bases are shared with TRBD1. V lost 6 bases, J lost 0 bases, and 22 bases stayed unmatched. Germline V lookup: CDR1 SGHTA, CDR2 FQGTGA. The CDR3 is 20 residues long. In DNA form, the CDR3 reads TGTGCCAGCAGTCCTGGTTGGGACAGTTCGGTAGGAGGAGTGAACACTGAAGCTTTCTTT. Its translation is CASSPGWDSSVGGVNTEAFF.

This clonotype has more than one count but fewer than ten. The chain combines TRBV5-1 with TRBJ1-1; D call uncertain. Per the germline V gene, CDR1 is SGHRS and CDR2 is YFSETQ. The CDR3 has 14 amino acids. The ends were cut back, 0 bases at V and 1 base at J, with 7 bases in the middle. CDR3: CASSLVAANTEAFF. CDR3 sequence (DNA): TGCGCCAGCAGCTTGGTGGCCGCGAACACTGAAGCTTTCTTT.

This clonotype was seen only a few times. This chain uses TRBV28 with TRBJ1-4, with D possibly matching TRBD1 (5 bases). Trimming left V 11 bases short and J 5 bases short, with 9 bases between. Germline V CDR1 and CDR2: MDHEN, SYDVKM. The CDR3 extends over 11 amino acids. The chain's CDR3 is CAVKGNEKLFF. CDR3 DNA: TGTGCCGTTAAGGGGAATGAAAAACTGTTTTTT.

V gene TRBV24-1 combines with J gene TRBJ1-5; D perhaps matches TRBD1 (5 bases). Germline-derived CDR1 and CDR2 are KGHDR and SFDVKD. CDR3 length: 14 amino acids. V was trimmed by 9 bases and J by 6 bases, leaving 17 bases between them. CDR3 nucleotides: TGTGCCACCGCCGAGAGGGGTGGGTTTCAGCCCCAGCATTTT. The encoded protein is CATAERGGFQPQHF.

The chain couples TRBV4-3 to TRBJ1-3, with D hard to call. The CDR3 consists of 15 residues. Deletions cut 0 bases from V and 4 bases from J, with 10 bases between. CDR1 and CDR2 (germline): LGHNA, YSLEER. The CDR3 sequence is CASSQDGRLGNTIYF. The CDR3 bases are TGCGCCAGCAGCCAAGATGGGAGGCTCGGAAACACCATATATTTT.

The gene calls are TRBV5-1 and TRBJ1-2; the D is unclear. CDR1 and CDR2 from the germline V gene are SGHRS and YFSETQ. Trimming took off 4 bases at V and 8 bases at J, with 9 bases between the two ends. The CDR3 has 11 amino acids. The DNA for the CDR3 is TGCGCCAGCAGCCCAGGAGGGGGCTACACCTTC. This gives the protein CASSPGGGYTF.

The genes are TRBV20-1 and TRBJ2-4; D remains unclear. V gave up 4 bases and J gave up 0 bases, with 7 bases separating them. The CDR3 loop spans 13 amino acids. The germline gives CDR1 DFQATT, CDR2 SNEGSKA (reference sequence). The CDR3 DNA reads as TGCAGTGCTACTGGAGTAGCCAAAAACATTCAGTACTTC. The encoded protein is CSATGVAKNIQYF.

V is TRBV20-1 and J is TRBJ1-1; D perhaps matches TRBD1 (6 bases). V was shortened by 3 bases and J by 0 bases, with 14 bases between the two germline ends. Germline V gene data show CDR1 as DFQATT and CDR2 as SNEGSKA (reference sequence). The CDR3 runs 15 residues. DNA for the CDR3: TGCAGTGCTAGGCGACAGGAACTATTGAACACTGAAGCTTTCTTT. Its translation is CSARRQELLNTEAFF.

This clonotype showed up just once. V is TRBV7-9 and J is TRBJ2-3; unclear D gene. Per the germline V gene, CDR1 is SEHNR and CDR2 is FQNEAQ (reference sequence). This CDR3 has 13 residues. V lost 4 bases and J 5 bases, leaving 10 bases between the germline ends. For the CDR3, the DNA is TGTGCCAGCAGCTCGAGATCCGAAGATACGCAGTATTTT. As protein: CASSSRSEDTQYF.

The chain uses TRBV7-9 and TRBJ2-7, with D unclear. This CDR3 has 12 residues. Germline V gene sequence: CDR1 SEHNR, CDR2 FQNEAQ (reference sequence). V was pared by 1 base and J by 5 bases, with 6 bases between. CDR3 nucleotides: TGTGCCAGCAGCTTAGTTGTGGACGAGCAGTACTTC. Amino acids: CASSLVVDEQYF.

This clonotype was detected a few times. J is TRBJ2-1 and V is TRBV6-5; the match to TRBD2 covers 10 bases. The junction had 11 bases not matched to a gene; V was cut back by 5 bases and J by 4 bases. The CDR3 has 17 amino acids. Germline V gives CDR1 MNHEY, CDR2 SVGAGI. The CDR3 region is CASSGHLSGRPYNEQFF. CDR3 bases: TGTGCCAGCAGTGGACACCTTAGCGGGAGGCCTTACAATGAGCAGTTCTTC.

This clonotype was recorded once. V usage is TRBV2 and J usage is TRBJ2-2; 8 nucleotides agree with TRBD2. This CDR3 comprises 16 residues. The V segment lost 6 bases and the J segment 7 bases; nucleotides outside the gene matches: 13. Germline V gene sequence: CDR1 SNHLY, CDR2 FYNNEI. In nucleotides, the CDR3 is TGTGCCAGCAGCAGTACGGGAGGGCCGATCGGCGGGGAGCTGTTTTTT. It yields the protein CASSSTGGPIGGELFF.

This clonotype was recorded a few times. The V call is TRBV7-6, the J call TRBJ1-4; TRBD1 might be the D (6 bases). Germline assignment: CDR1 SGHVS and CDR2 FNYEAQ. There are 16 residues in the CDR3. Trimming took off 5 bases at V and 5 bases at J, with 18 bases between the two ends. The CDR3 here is CASSLSLRGENEKLFF. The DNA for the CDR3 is TGTGCCAGCAGCCTATCGCTCAGGGGTGAGAATGAAAAACTGTTTTTT.

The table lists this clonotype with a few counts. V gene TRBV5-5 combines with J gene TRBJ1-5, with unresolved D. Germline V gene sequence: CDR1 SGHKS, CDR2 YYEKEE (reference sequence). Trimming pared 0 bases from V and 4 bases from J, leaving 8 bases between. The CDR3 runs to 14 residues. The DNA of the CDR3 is TGTGCCAGCAGCTTGGATGCAGCTAATCAGCCCCAGCATTTT. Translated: CASSLDAANQPQHF.

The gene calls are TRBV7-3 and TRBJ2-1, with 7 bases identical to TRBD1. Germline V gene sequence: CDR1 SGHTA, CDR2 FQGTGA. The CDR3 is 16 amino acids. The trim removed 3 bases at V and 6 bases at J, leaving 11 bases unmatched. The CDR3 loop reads CASSFQSRGNSNEQFF. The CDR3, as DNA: TGTGCCAGCAGCTTTCAATCCAGGGGGAATAGCAATGAGCAGTTCTTC. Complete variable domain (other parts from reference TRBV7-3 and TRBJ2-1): GAGVSQTPSNKVTEKGKYVELRCDPISGHTALYWYRQSLGQGPEFLIYFQGTGAADDSGLPNDRFFAVRPEGSVSTLKIQRTERGDSAVYLCASSFQSRGNSNEQFFGPGTRLTVL.

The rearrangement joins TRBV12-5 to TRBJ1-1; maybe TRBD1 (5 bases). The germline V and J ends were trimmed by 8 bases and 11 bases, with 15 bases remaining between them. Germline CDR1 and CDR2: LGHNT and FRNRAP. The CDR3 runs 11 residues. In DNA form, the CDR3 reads TGTGCTAGTATGCAGGGAGTGGATGCTTTCTTT. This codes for CASMQGVDAFF. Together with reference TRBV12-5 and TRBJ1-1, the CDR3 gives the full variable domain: DARVTQTPRHKVTEMGQEVTMRCQPILGHNTVFWYRQTMMQGLELLAYFRNRAPLDDSGMPKDRFSAEMPDATLATLKIQPSEPRDSAVYFCASMQGVDAFFGQGTRLTVV.

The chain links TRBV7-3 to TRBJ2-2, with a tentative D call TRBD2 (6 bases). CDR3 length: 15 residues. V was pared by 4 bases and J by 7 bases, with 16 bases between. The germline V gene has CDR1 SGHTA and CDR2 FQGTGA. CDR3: CASSSEKGRSGELFF. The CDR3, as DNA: TGTGCCAGCAGCTCCGAGAAGGGGAGGAGCGGGGAGCTGTTTTTT.

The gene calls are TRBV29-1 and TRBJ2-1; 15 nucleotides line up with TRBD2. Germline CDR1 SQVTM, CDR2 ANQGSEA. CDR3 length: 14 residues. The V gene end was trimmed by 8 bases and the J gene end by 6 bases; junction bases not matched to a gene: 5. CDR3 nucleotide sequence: TGCAGCTCGGGACTAGCGGGAGGTTTCAATGAGCAGTTCTTC. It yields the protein CSSGLAGGFNEQFF.

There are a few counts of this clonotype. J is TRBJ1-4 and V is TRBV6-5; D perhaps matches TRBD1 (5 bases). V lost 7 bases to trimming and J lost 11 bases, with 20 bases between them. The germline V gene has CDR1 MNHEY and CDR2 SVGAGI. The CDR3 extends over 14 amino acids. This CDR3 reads CASKPGRTFGKLFF. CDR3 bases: TGTGCCAGCAAACCAGGGAGGACGTTCGGGAAACTGTTTTTT.

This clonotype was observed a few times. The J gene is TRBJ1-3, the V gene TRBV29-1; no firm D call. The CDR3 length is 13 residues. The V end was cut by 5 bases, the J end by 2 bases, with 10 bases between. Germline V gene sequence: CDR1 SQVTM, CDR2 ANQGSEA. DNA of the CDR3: TGCAGCGTTAGGGTGGGCGCTGGAAACACCATATATTTT. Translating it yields CSVRVGAGNTIYF. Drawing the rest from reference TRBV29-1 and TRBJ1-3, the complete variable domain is SAVISQKPSRDICQRGTSLTIQCQVDSQVTMMFWYRQQPGQSLTLIATANQGSEATYESGFVIDKFPISRPNLTFSTLTVSNMSPEDSSIYLCSVRVGAGNTIYFGEGSWLTVV.

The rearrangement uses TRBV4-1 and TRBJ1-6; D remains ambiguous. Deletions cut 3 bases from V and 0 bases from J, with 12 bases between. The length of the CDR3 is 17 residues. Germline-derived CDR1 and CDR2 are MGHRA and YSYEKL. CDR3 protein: CASSQVSRSSYNSPLHF. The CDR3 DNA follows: TGCGCCAGCAGCCAGGTGTCGAGGAGCTCCTATAATTCACCCCTCCACTTT.

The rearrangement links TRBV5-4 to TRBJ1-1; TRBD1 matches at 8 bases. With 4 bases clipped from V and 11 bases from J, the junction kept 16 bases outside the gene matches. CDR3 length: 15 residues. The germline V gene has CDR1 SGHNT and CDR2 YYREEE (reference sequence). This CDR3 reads CASSGVTGARLGAFF. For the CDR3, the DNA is TGTGCCAGCAGCGGCGTGACAGGGGCCCGCCTTGGCGCTTTCTTT.

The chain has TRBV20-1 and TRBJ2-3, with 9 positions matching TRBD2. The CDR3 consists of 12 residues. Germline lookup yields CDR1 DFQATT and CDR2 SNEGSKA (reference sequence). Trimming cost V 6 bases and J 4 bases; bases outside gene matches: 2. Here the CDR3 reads CSARTSADTQYF. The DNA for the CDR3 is TGCAGTGCAAGGACTAGCGCAGATACGCAGTATTTT.

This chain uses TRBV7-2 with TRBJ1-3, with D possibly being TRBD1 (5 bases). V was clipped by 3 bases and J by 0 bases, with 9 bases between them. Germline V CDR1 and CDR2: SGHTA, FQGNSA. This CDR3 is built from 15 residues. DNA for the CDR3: TGTGCCAGCAGCTTCACAGGCTACTCTGGAAACACCATATATTTT. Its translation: CASSFTGYSGNTIYF.

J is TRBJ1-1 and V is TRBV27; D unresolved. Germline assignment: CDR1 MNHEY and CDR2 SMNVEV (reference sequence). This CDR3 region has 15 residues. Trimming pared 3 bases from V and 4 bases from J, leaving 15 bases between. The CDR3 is CASSFRLGFGTEAFF. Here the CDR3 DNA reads TGTGCCAGCAGTTTCCGCCTCGGGTTTGGCACTGAAGCTTTCTTT.

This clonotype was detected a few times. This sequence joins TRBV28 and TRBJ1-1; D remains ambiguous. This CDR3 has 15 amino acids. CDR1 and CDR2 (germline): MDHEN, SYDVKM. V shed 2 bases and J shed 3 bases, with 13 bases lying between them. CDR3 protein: CASSLGSAFYTEAFF. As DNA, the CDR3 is TGTGCCAGCAGTTTAGGTTCGGCATTTTACACTGAAGCTTTCTTT.

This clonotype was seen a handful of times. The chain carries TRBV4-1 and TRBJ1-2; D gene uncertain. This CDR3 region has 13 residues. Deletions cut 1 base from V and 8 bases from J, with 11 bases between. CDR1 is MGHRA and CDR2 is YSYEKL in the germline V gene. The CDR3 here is CASSQVRFEGYTF. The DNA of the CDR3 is TGCGCCAGCAGCCAAGTACGGTTTGAAGGCTACACCTTC.